A selection of T cell receptor beta chains follows, all from one sample in a study of cytomegalovirus exposure and HLA in healthy donors. Sequencing used immunoSEQ multiplex PCR; TCRdb keeps in-frame clones, though not all of them. The sample lists 150,000 to 250,000 clones, 65% to 90% occurring once. Sequences were obtained from PBMCs. Every receptor here comes from a woman between 50 and 59 years old in good health and CMV-seronegative. Both conserved end residues are part of each CDR3. The D gene is left open where the match is weak. Clone size is given for some rows only: seen once, a few or many times, or a class if the clone is expanded.

TRBD2	TRBV7-2	TRBJ2-3	.	TGTGCCAGCAGCTTAGCGGCGGGAGGGCCAAATACGCAGTATTTT	CASSLAAGGPNTQYF
.	TRBV13	TRBJ1-4	few	TGTGCCAGCAGCTTAAGGGGCCCCAATGAAAAACTGTTTTTT	CASSLRGPNEKLFF
.	TRBV21-1	TRBJ2-7	.	TGTGCCAGCAGCAAAGTCTGCTCAGGCTCGCAACGGTTGGAGCAGTACTTC	CASSKVCSGSQRLEQYF
.	TRBV27	TRBJ1-2	.	TGTGCCAGCAGACCCATAACAGTGGGACTTGGTTCCTATGGCTACACCTTC	CASRPITVGLGSYGYTF
TRBD1	TRBV5-1	TRBJ1-1	.	TGCGCCAGCAGCTTGGCAGGGGGCAACACTGAAGCTTTCTTT	CASSLAGGNTEAFF
TRBD1	TRBV2	TRBJ1-5	few	TGTGCCAGCAACCCCCAGGGGGGAGTTAATCAGCCCCAGCATTTT	CASNPQGGVNQPQHF
.	TRBV7-9	TRBJ1-1	.	TGTGCCAGCACCTCCCGGACAGTGAACACTGAAGCTTTCTTT	CASTSRTVNTEAFF
TRBD2	TRBV11-1	TRBJ2-1	.	TGTGCCAGCAGCCCCCGTCAGGGGCGGGAGGGATTGGAGGTGAATGAGCAGTTCTTC	CASSPRQGREGLEVNEQFF
.	TRBV11-1	TRBJ2-7	.	TGTGCCAGCAGCTTCAATCGAGGCCACTACGAGCAGTACTTC	CASSFNRGHYEQYF
.	TRBV28	TRBJ2-1	few	TGTGCCAGCAGTTTATGGGGGCCCTACAATGAGCAGTTCTTC	CASSLWGPYNEQFF
TRBD2	TRBV30	TRBJ2-3	.	TGTGCCTGGAGTAACCAGCGGGACTTAAGCACAGATACGCAGTATTTT	CAWSNQRDLSTDTQYF
TRBD2	TRBV5-1	TRBJ2-5	few	TGCGCCAGCAGCTCCTATGGGGGGGAGGAAGAGACCCAGTACTTC	CASSSYGGEEETQYF
TRBD1	TRBV6-5	TRBJ2-7	.	TGTGCCAGCAGGAGGGACAGTGTGACCTACGAGCAGTACTTC	CASRRDSVTYEQYF
.	TRBV19	TRBJ1-3	.	TGTGCCAGTGCCCGGGGGATGGATGGAAACACCATATATTTT	CASARGMDGNTIYF
.	TRBV28	TRBJ1-4	.	TGTGCCAGCAGTTTACCCGGGACACTGAATGAAAAACTGTTTTTT	CASSLPGTLNEKLFF
.	TRBV6-5	TRBJ2-5	.	TGTGCCACCACACGGGGGGAGACCCAGTACTTC	CATTRGETQYF
.	TRBV27	TRBJ1-2	.	TGTGCCAGCAGTCTCGGACAGAAAAACTATGGCTACACCTTC	CASSLGQKNYGYTF
TRBD2	TRBV7-6	TRBJ2-2	.	TGTGCCAGCAGCTCACCCGGGACTAGCGGGAGAGACACCGGGGAGCTGTTTTTT	CASSSPGTSGRDTGELFF
TRBD2	TRBV9	TRBJ2-3	.	TGTGCCAGCAGCGTAGGCGGACTAGCGGGAGGGGCAGATACGCAGTATTTT	CASSVGGLAGGADTQYF
.	TRBV19	TRBJ2-1	.	TGTGCCAGTAAGAGGACAGAAGACGACAATGAGCAGTTCTTC	CASKRTEDDNEQFF
.	TRBV7-2	TRBJ2-7	.	TGTGCCAGCAGTTCGACTTGGGTGCAGTACTTC	CASSSTWVQYF
TRBD2	TRBV19	TRBJ2-3	.	TGTGCCAGTAGACGGACTAGCGCAGGCACAGATACGCAGTATTTT	CASRRTSAGTDTQYF
TRBD2	TRBV6-6	TRBJ2-3	.	TGTGCCAGCAGTCATGGACTAGACACAGATACGCAGTATTTT	CASSHGLDTDTQYF
TRBD2	TRBV30	TRBJ2-1	.	TGTGCCTGGATAGTTAGCGGGAGGAGGGAGCAGTTCTTC	CAWIVSGRREQFF
TRBD2	TRBV29-1	TRBJ2-2	.	TGCAGCGTTAGACTAGCGGGAGGGCAGCGGATCGGGGAGCTGTTTTTT	CSVRLAGGQRIGELFF
.	TRBV15	TRBJ2-1	.	TGTGCCACCAGCAGGAGGGCGGGAGAGGGGGTCGGCGATGAGCAGTTCTTC	CATSRRAGEGVGDEQFF
TRBD1	TRBV7-2	TRBJ1-2	.	TGTGCCAGCAGCTTAGGACAGGGGACCAAAAGGGGCTACACCTTC	CASSLGQGTKRGYTF
TRBD1	TRBV9	TRBJ1-1	.	TGTGCCAGCAGCGCCCTAGACAGGGTGAACACTGAAGCTTTCTTT	CASSALDRVNTEAFF
.	TRBV6-5	TRBJ1-5	.	TGTGCCAGCAGTGCGACAGCCCTAAATCAGCCCCAGCATTTT	CASSATALNQPQHF
TRBD1	TRBV29-1	TRBJ1-3	.	TGCAGCGTTGCTGTGCAGGGGGCCACTGGAAACACCATATATTTT	CSVAVQGATGNTIYF
TRBD1	TRBV7-2	TRBJ2-5	.	TGTGCCAGCAGCTTCCAACCGGGACAGGGGGCTCGAGAGACCCAGTACTTC	CASSFQPGQGARETQYF
TRBD1	TRBV10-1	TRBJ1-1	.	TGCGCCAGCAGTGGTACCAGACAGGGGAACACTGAAGCTTTCTTT	CASSGTRQGNTEAFF
.	TRBV28	TRBJ1-1	.	TGTGCCAGCAGGACGTTGGCCACAGGGTTGAGTGGCACTGAAGCTTTCTTT	CASRTLATGLSGTEAFF
TRBD2	TRBV7-9	TRBJ2-3	.	TGTGCCAGCAGCCCTAGGGGCAGAGGAGGTGGGGAGGGCACGCAGTATTTT	CASSPRGRGGGEGTQYF
.	TRBV7-2	TRBJ1-1	.	TGTGCCAGCAGCTTAGCGACGGGAGGGAACACTGAAGCTTTCTTT	CASSLATGGNTEAFF
TRBD2	TRBV7-8	TRBJ2-4	.	TGTGCCAGCAGCTTATGGCTAGCGGGAGGCCCGTTAGCCAAAAACATTCAGTACTTC	CASSLWLAGGPLAKNIQYF
.	TRBV7-2	TRBJ1-5	.	TGTGCCAGCAGCCGTCAGGGGAATCAGCCCCAGCATTTT	CASSRQGNQPQHF
.	TRBV11-2	TRBJ2-3	.	TGTGCCAGCAGCTCCAAATGGGCAGGGAACTCTCTAACAGATACGCAGTATTTT	CASSSKWAGNSLTDTQYF
TRBD1	TRBV5-1	TRBJ2-6	.	TGCGCCAGCAGCCCGGGACAGCTATCCCCTTCTGGGGCCAACGTCCTGACTTTC	CASSPGQLSPSGANVLTF
TRBD2	TRBV2	TRBJ2-5	.	TGTGCCAGCAGTGGTCCGGGGAGCGGGAAAAGAGAGACCCAGTACTTC	CASSGPGSGKRETQYF
.	TRBV5-1	TRBJ2-1	.	TGCGCCAGCACGGCGCGGGATTACAGCAATGAGCAGTTCTTC	CASTARDYSNEQFF
.	TRBV7-2	TRBJ1-2	once	TGTGCCAGCGGCACTTCCAGCGTTGAGTACACCTTC	CASGTSSVEYTF
TRBD2	TRBV11-3	TRBJ2-1	.	TGTGCCAGCAGCTTAAGGGGACTACCGGAGCAGTTCTTC	CASSLRGLPEQFF
.	TRBV7-8	TRBJ2-1	.	TGTGCCAGCAGCCCCCAATACAATGAGCAGTTCTTC	CASSPQYNEQFF
.	TRBV7-2	TRBJ1-3	.	TGTGCCAGCAGCTTATCAGGGCTGCGGGGAAACACCATATATTTT	CASSLSGLRGNTIYF
.	TRBV4-2	TRBJ2-7	few	TGTGCCAGCAGCCATCAGGGGACCAGCTCCTACGAGCAGTACTTC	CASSHQGTSSYEQYF
.	TRBV11-3	TRBJ1-1	.	TGTGCCAGCAGCTTAGTGAGGGACACTGAAGCTTTCTTT	CASSLVRDTEAFF
.	TRBV11-2	TRBJ2-5	.	TGTGCCAGCAGCTCCGACAGAAACATCCAGGGGACCCAGTACTTC	CASSSDRNIQGTQYF